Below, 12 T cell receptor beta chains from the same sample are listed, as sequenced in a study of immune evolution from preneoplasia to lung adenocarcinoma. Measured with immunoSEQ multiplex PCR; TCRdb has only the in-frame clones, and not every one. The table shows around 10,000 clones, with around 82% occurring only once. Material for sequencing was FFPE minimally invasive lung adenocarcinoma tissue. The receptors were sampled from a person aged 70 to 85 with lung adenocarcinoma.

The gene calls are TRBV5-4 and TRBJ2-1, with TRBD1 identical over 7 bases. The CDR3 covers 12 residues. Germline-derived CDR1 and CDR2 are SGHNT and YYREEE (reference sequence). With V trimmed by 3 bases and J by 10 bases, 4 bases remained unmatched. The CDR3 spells CASSSTGREQFF. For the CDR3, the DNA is TGTGCCAGCAGCTCGACAGGGAGAGAGCAGTTCTTC. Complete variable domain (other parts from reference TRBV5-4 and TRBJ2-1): ETGVTQSPTHLIKTRGQQVTLRCSSQSGHNTVSWYQQALGQGPQFIFQYYREEENGRGNFPPRFSGLQFPNYSSELNVNALELDDSALYLCASSSTGREQFFGPGTRLTVL.

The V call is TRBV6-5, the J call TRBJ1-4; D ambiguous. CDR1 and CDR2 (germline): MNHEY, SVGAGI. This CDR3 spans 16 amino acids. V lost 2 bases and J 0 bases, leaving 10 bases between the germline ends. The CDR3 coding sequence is TGTGCCAGCAGTTACGGTTGGAGCGCAACTAATGAAAAACTGTTTTTT. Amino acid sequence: CASSYGWSATNEKLFF.

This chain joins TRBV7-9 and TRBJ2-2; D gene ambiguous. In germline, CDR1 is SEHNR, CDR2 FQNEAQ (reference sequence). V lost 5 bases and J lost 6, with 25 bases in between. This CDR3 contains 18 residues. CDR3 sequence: CASSVTPAGYLVAGELFF. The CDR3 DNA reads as TGTGCCAGCAGCGTAACCCCTGCCGGTTATTTAGTGGCCGGGGAGCTGTTTTTT.

The CDR3 sequence: CSVAGTNTEAFF. CDR3 in DNA: TGCAGCGTTGCCGGGACGAACACTGAAGCTTTCTTT. V and J are TRBV29-1 and TRBJ1-1, with TRBD1 as a possible D gene (5 bases). The CDR3 has 12 amino acids. V lost 4 bases to trimming and J lost 1 base, with 7 bases between them. Germline CDR1 is SQVTM and CDR2 is ANQGSEA.

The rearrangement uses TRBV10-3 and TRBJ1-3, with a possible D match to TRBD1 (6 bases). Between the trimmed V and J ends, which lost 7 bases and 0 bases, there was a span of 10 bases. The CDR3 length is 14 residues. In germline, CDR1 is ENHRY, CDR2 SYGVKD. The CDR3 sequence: CAIMDSLSGNTIYF. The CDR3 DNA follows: TGTGCCATCATGGACAGTCTCTCTGGAAACACCATATATTTT.

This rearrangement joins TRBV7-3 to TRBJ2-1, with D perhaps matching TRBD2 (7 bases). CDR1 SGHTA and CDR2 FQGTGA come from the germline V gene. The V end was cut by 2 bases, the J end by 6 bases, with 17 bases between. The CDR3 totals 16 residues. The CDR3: CASSLGGAILANEQFF. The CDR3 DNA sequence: TGTGCCAGCAGCTTAGGGGGGGCCATATTAGCCAATGAGCAGTTCTTC.

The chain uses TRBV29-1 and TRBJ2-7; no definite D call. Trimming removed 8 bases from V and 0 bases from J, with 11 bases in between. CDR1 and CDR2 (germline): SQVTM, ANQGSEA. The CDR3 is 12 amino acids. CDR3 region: CSTRGSSYEQYF. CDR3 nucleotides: TGCAGCACAAGAGGTAGCTCCTACGAGCAGTACTTC.

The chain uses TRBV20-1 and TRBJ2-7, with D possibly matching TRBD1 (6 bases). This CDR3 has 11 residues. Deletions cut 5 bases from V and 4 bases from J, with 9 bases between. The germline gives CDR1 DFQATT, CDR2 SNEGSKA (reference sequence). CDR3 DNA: TGCAGTGCTCGGACAGAGTACGAGCAGTACTTC. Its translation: CSARTEYEQYF.

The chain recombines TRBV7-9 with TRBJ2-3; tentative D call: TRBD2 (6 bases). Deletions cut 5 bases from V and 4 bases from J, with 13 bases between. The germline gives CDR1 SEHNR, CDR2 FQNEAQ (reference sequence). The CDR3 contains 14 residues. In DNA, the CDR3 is TGTGCCAGCAGCGTCAATAGCGGTGCAGATACGCAGTATTTT. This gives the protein CASSVNSGADTQYF.

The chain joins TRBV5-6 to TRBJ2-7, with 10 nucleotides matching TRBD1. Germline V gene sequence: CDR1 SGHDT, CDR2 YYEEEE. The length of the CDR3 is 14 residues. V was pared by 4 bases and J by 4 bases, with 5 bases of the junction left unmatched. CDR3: CASSPGQGRYEQYF. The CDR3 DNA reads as TGTGCCAGCAGCCCGGGACAGGGGAGGTACGAGCAGTACTTC. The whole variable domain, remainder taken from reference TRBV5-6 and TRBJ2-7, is DAGVTQSPTHLIKTRGQQVTLRCSPKSGHDTVSWYQQALGQGPQFIFQYYEEEERQRGNFPDRFSGHQFPNYSSELNVNALLLGDSALYLCASSPGQGRYEQYFGPGTRLTVT.

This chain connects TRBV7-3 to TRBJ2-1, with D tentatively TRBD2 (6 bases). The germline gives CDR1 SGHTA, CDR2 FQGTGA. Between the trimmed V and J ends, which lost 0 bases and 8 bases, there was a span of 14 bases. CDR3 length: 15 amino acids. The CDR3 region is CASSLTGGKSHEQFF. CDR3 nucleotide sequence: TGTGCCAGCAGCTTAACGGGCGGGAAGAGCCATGAGCAGTTCTTC. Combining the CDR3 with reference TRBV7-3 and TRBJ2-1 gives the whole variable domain GAGVSQTPSNKVTEKGKYVELRCDPISGHTALYWYRQSLGQGPEFLIYFQGTGAADDSGLPNDRFFAVRPEGSVSTLKIQRTERGDSAVYLCASSLTGGKSHEQFFGPGTRLTVL.

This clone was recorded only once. The CDR3 sequence is CAIRGGQGTEAFF. The CDR3 DNA sequence: TGTGCCATCCGCGGGGGACAGGGCACTGAAGCTTTCTTT. This rearrangement joins TRBV10-3 to TRBJ1-1; 9 bases align to TRBD1. CDR3 length: 13 amino acids. Germline V gene sequence: CDR1 ENHRY, CDR2 SYGVKD. Trimming at V came to 8 bases and at J to 4 bases, leaving 5 bases not matched to a gene.